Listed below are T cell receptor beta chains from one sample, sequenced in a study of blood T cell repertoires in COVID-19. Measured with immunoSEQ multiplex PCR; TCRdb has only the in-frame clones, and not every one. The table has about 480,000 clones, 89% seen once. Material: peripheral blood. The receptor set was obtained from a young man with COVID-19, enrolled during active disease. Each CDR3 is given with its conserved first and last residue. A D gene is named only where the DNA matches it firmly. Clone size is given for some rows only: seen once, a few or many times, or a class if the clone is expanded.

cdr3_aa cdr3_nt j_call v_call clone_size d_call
CATSESSGVRDEQFF TGTGCCACCAGTGAATCTAGCGGGGTCCGGGATGAGCAGTTCTTC TRBJ2-1 TRBV24-1 NA TRBD2
CASSSTLSSEAFF TGTGCCAGCAGCTCGACTTTATCGAGTGAAGCTTTCTTT TRBJ1-1 TRBV5-4 NA NA
CASTGTLLHSNYGYTF TGCGCCAGCACCGGGACTCTACTCCACTCTAACTATGGCTACACCTTC TRBJ1-2 TRBV5-1 NA NA
CSTRDSEAFF TGCAGCACAAGAGACAGTGAAGCTTTCTTT TRBJ1-1 TRBV29-1 NA NA
CASSFWSGAKNIQYF TGTGCCAGCAGCTTCTGGAGCGGAGCCAAAAACATTCAGTACTTC TRBJ2-4 TRBV5-6 NA NA
CASRAGTSSTGELFF TGCGCCAGCAGAGCCGGGACTAGCAGCACCGGGGAGCTGTTTTTT TRBJ2-2 TRBV5-1 NA TRBD2
CASSLTQGSNEQYF TGTGCCAGCAGCCTGACACAGGGGAGCAACGAGCAGTACTTC TRBJ2-7 TRBV5-4 NA TRBD1
CASSQDTGNTIYF TGCGCCAGCAGCCAAGATACTGGAAACACCATATATTTT TRBJ1-3 TRBV4-1 NA NA
CASTLGLAGEQFF TGTGCCAGCACCCTTGGACTAGCAGGGGAGCAGTTCTTC TRBJ2-1 TRBV2 NA TRBD2
CASSRSVPASTDTQYF TGTGCCAGCAGTCGGAGCGTACCGGCTAGCACAGATACGCAGTATTTT TRBJ2-3 TRBV6-6 NA NA
CASSPSSGVNEQYF TGCGCCAGCAGCCCCTCTAGCGGGGTAAACGAGCAGTACTTC TRBJ2-7 TRBV5-1 NA TRBD2
CASSLTSSYEQYF TGTGCCAGCAGCTTAACGAGCTCCTACGAGCAGTACTTC TRBJ2-7 TRBV5-5 NA NA
CASSPSGRAADTQYF TGTGCCAGCAGCCCGAGCGGGAGGGCCGCTGATACGCAGTATTTT TRBJ2-3 TRBV7-3 NA TRBD2
CASSIDLTSGETQYF TGTGCCAGTAGTATAGATCTAACTAGCGGCGAGACCCAGTACTTC TRBJ2-5 TRBV19 NA TRBD2
CASSSWTGTLEAFF TGTGCCAGCAGCTCGTGGACAGGAACACTGGAAGCTTTCTTT TRBJ1-1 TRBV7-9 NA TRBD1
CASSVGIGTREQYF TGTGCCAGCAGCGTAGGTATAGGGACAAGGGAGCAGTACTTC TRBJ2-7 TRBV9 NA NA
CASRGVTYEQYF TGTGCCAGCCGCGGGGTTACCTACGAGCAGTACTTC TRBJ2-7 TRBV6-5 NA NA
CASTLTSGQLTNEQFF TGTGCCAGCACCTTGACTAGCGGGCAACTTACAAATGAGCAGTTCTTC TRBJ2-1 TRBV11-2 NA TRBD2
CATSRDPSGTDTQYF TGTGCCACCAGCAGAGATCCTAGCGGGACAGATACGCAGTATTTT TRBJ2-3 TRBV15 NA TRBD2
CASSPGAGSETQYF TGTGCCAGCTCACCGGGGGCAGGGTCGGAGACCCAGTACTTC TRBJ2-5 TRBV18 once NA
CASSEVSGSAETQYF TGTGCCAGCAGTGAGGTTTCGGGGTCAGCGGAGACCCAGTACTTC TRBJ2-5 TRBV6-1 NA NA
CASSWARTGELFF TGTGCCAGCAGCTGGGCACGGACAGGGGAGCTGTTTTTT TRBJ2-2 TRBV7-6 NA NA
CASSVPRSNWNTEAFF TGTGCCAGCAGTGTACCTAGATCGAATTGGAACACTGAAGCTTTCTTT TRBJ1-1 TRBV6-1 NA NA
CASSYRGYNQPQHF TGTGCCAGCAGTTATCGAGGTTACAATCAGCCCCAGCATTTT TRBJ1-5 TRBV6-5 NA NA
CASSLAASMTDTQYF TGCGCCAGCAGCTTGGCGGCTAGTATGACAGATACGCAGTATTTT TRBJ2-3 TRBV5-1 NA NA
CASSQGQEDIQYF TGTGCCAGCAGCCAGGGACAGGAGGACATTCAGTACTTC TRBJ2-4 TRBV5-4 NA TRBD1
CASSPIGTGLNTEAFF TGCGCCAGCAGCCCAATCGGGACAGGGCTGAACACTGAAGCTTTCTTT TRBJ1-1 TRBV5-1 NA TRBD1
CASSENAGGRWQYEQYF TGCGCCAGCAGTGAGAATGCAGGGGGTCGTTGGCAATACGAGCAGTACTTC TRBJ2-7 TRBV10-1 once TRBD1
CASSLGAGQGNSPLHF TGTGCCAGCAGCCTGGGGGCGGGACAGGGGAATTCACCCCTCCACTTT TRBJ1-6 TRBV5-6 NA TRBD1
CASSPAGTGTYNEQFF TGCGCCAGCAGCCCGGCCGGGACTGGAACCTACAATGAGCAGTTCTTC TRBJ2-1 TRBV5-1 NA NA
CASTTGGGGYGYTF TGTGCCAGTACCACCGGAGGGGGCGGGTATGGCTACACCTTC TRBJ1-2 TRBV19 NA TRBD1
CASSIGTRGNQPQHF TGTGCCAGTAGTATCGGCACGAGGGGCAATCAGCCCCAGCATTTT TRBJ1-5 TRBV19 NA NA
CASSSRSLAPNTGELFF TGTGCCAGCAGCTCCCGGTCCCTAGCGCCGAACACCGGGGAGCTGTTTTTT TRBJ2-2 TRBV7-6 few NA
CASSLRVEAELFF TGTGCCAGCAGCTTACGGGTGGAAGCGGAGCTGTTTTTT TRBJ2-2 TRBV7-2 NA NA
CASSRTPNTEAFF TGTGCCAGCAGCCGGACACCCAACACTGAAGCTTTCTTT TRBJ1-1 TRBV7-9 once NA
CASSPDSTGELFF TGCGCCAGCAGTCCAGACAGCACCGGGGAGCTGTTTTTT TRBJ2-2 TRBV10-1 NA NA
CASSVGGTGGNNEQFF TGTGCCAGCAGCGTAGGGGGGACTGGAGGGAACAATGAGCAGTTCTTC TRBJ2-1 TRBV9 NA NA
CASSLAPGGEGYNEQFF TGTGCCAGCAGCTTGGCCCCGGGCGGGGAGGGCTACAATGAGCAGTTCTTC TRBJ2-1 TRBV5-4 NA TRBD2
CASSLGLAGSSYEQYF TGTGCCAGCAGCTTAGGACTAGCGGGGAGCTCCTACGAGCAGTACTTC TRBJ2-7 TRBV7-8 NA TRBD2
CASSRTGATNEKLFF TGTGCCAGCAGTAGGACAGGAGCAACTAATGAAAAACTGTTTTTT TRBJ1-4 TRBV27 NA TRBD1
CASSPGVGGPRETQYF TGCGCCAGCAGCCCCGGAGTGGGAGGGCCGAGGGAGACCCAGTACTTC TRBJ2-5 TRBV5-1 once TRBD2
CASSPTGPNYGYTF TGTGCCAGCAGCCCGACAGGGCCAAACTATGGCTACACCTTC TRBJ1-2 TRBV7-6 NA TRBD1